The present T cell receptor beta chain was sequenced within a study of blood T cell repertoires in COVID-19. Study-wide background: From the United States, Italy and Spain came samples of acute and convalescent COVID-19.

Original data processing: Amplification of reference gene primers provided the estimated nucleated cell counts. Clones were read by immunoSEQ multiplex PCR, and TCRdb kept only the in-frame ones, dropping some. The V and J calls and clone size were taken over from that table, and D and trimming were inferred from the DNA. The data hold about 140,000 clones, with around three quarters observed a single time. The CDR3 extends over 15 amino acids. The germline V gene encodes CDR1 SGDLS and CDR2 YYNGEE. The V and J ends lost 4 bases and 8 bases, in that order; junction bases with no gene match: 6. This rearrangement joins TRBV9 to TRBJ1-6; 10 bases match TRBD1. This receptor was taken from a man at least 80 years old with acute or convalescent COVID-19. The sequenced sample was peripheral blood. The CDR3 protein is CASSPGTGEHSPLHF. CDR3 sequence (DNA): TGTGCCAGCAGCCCTGGGACAGGGGAACATTCACCCCTCCACTTT.